This T cell receptor (beta chain) was captured in a study of cytomegalovirus exposure and HLA in healthy donors. Study background: Membership in the Caucasian-associated ancestry cluster was found for around 81% of 300 to 400 genotyped donors.

Findings of the study overall: A missense DCLRE1C variant was associated with V- and J-gene trimming of TCR beta chains in a later analysis, and an independent cohort replicated the association.

On this clone itself: Its antigen is unknown.

Per germline, CDR1 LNHDA and CDR2 SQIVND (reference sequence). The CDR3 is 17 residues long. V was pared by 6 bases and J by 1 base, with 11 bases of the junction left unmatched. It was with 60 Vbeta and 13 Jbeta primers that the PCR ran. Repertoires were generated with immunoSEQ multiplex PCR, while TCRdb's copy carries only in-frame clones and drops some. The sample includes 90,000 to 120,000 clones, around three quarters seen only once; the top ten take 2% to 3%. This chain connects TRBV19 to TRBJ2-3; 9 nucleotides align to TRBD2. This clonotype was sampled from a man in his forties or fifties in good health and CMV-seropositive. Sequenced material: PBMCs. The CDR3 reads CASRRGGTVLGTDTQYF. The CDR3 DNA follows: TGTGCCAGTAGGCGGGGGGGGACAGTCCTAGGCACAGATACGCAGTATTTT.